The rows below give T cell receptor beta chains drawn from one sample of a study of beta chain features in type 1 diabetes. Measured with immunoSEQ multiplex PCR; TCRdb has only the in-frame clones, and not every one. Among under 350,000 clones listed, around 22% were seen once. Sequenced: naive CD4+ T cells from blood. The receptors originated from a woman aged 30 to 39 with type 1 diabetes. CDR3s include the opening cysteine and the closing phenylalanine or tryptophan. The order of the fields is CDR3 length, clone size, J gene, V gene, D gene, CDR3 protein, CDR3 DNA. A D gene is named only where the DNA matches it firmly. Clone sizes are given selectively: once, few, many, or a class where the clone is expanded.

length: 13; size: .; J: TRBJ2-3; V: TRBV30; D: TRBD1; CDR3: CAFGQDSTDTQYF; DNA: TGTGCCTTTGGACAGGACAGCACAGATACGCAGTATTTT
length: 13; size: .; J: TRBJ1-4; V: TRBV27; D: TRBD1; CDR3: CASSGGQGEKLFF; DNA: TGTGCCAGCAGCGGGGGACAGGGTGAAAAACTGTTTTTT
length: 13; size: .; J: TRBJ1-1; V: TRBV18; D: TRBD1; CDR3: CASSRGQMYEAFF; DNA: TGTGCCAGCTCACGGGGACAGATGTATGAAGCTTTCTTT
length: 15; size: few; J: TRBJ2-1; V: TRBV21-1; D: .; CDR3: CASSRKDRGDNEQFF; DNA: TGTGCCAGCAGCAGAAAAGACAGGGGAGACAATGAGCAGTTCTTC
length: 20; size: .; J: TRBJ2-4; V: TRBV9; D: TRBD2; CDR3: CASSVGGGLAGGPAKNIQYF; DNA: TGTGCCAGCAGCGTAGGAGGCGGACTAGCGGGAGGGCCTGCCAAAAACATTCAGTACTTC
length: 15; size: .; J: TRBJ2-1; V: TRBV4-1; D: TRBD2; CDR3: CASSNRDYTYNEQFF; DNA: TGCGCCAGCAGCAACCGGGACTATACCTACAATGAGCAGTTCTTC
length: 13; size: few; J: TRBJ2-3; V: TRBV28; D: .; CDR3: CASRAQGTDTQYF; DNA: TGTGCCAGCAGGGCCCAGGGCACAGATACGCAGTATTTT
length: 15; size: .; J: TRBJ2-2; V: TRBV4-1; D: TRBD1; CDR3: CASSQLLTGAGELFF; DNA: TGCGCCAGCAGCCAACTCCTGACAGGGGCCGGGGAGCTGTTTTTT
length: 17; size: few; J: TRBJ2-6; V: TRBV7-9; D: .; CDR3: CASSLGRIVTGANVLTF; DNA: TGTGCCAGCAGCTTAGGCCGCATAGTTACTGGGGCCAACGTCCTGACTTTC
length: 15; size: few; J: TRBJ1-2; V: TRBV5-4; D: TRBD1; CDR3: CASSLFVTGEYGYTF; DNA: TGTGCCAGCAGCTTATTCGTCACAGGGGAGTATGGCTACACCTTC
length: 12; size: .; J: TRBJ1-1; V: TRBV27; D: TRBD1; CDR3: CASSLTGGKAFF; DNA: TGTGCCAGCAGTTTGACAGGGGGTAAGGCTTTCTTT
length: 16; size: .; J: TRBJ2-5; V: TRBV28; D: TRBD2; CDR3: CASSSGLANYQETQYF; DNA: TGTGCCAGCAGTTCCGGACTAGCGAATTACCAAGAGACCCAGTACTTC
length: 14; size: few; J: TRBJ1-2; V: TRBV19; D: TRBD1; CDR3: CASSKPQGGYGYTF; DNA: TGTGCCAGTAGTAAGCCCCAGGGGGGCTATGGCTACACCTTC
length: 13; size: .; J: TRBJ2-7; V: TRBV29-1; D: TRBD1; CDR3: CSVGRQGAGEQYF; DNA: TGCAGCGTTGGACGACAGGGGGCGGGCGAGCAGTACTTC
length: 15; size: few; J: TRBJ2-1; V: TRBV19; D: TRBD1; CDR3: CASTKTGGRSNEQFF; DNA: TGTGCCAGTACTAAGACAGGGGGCCGGTCGAATGAGCAGTTCTTC
length: 13; size: .; J: TRBJ2-7; V: TRBV9; D: TRBD1; CDR3: CASSPGTGREQYF; DNA: TGTGCCAGCAGCCCCGGGACAGGGAGAGAGCAGTACTTC